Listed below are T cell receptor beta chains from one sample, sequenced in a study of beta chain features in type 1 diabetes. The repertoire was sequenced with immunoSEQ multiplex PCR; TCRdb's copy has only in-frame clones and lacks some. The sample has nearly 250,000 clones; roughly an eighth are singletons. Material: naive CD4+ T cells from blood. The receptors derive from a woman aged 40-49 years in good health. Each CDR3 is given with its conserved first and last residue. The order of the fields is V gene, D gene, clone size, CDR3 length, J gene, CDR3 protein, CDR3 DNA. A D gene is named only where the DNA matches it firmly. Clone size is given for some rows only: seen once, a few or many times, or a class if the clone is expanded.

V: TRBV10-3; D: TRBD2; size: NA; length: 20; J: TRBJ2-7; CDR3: CAIRRSPGLAGGVQSYEQYF; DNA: TGTGCCATCAGGCGTTCCCCGGGACTAGCGGGGGGAGTCCAATCCTACGAGCAGTACTTC
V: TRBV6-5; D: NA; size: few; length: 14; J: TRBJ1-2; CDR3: CASRRGRQVPGYTF; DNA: TGTGCCAGCCGTCGAGGGAGACAAGTGCCAGGCTACACCTTC
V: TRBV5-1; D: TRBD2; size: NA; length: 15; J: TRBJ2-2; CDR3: CASSLDRGGTGELFF; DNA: TGCGCCAGCAGCTTGGATCGCGGGGGTACCGGGGAGCTGTTTTTT
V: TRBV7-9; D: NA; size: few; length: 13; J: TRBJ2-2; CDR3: CASSPIDTGELFF; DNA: TGTGCCAGCAGCCCCATTGACACCGGGGAGCTGTTTTTT
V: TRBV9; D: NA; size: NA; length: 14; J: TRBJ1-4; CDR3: CASSSTESNEKLFF; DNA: TGTGCCAGCAGTTCGACAGAGTCTAATGAAAAACTGTTTTTT
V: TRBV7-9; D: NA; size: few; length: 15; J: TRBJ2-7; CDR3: CASSRRGPEGYEQYF; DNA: TGTGCCAGCAGTAGGAGGGGGCCAGAAGGCTACGAGCAGTACTTC
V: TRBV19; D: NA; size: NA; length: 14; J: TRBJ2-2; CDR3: CASSILAGTGELFF; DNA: TGTGCCAGTAGTATACTGGCGGGGACCGGGGAGCTGTTTTTT
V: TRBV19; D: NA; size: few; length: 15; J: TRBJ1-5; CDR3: CASSIQGPRNQPQHF; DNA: TGTGCCAGTAGTATTCAGGGGCCCCGCAATCAGCCCCAGCATTTT
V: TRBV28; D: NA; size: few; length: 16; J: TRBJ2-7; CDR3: CASRPFWQEVRYEQYF; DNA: TGTGCCAGCAGGCCCTTTTGGCAGGAGGTCCGCTACGAGCAGTACTTC
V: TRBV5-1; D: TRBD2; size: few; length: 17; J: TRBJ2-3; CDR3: CASSFLGLAGITDTQYF; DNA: TGCGCCAGCAGCTTTCTGGGACTAGCGGGTATCACAGATACGCAGTATTTT
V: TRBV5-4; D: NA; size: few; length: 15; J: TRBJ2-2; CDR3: CASSFGGGYTGELFF; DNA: TGTGCCAGCAGCTTCGGTGGAGGGTACACCGGGGAGCTGTTTTTT
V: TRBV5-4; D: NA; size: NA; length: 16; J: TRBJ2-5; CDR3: CASSPGGGGLQETQYF; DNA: TGTGCCAGCAGCCCCGGAGGGGGGGGGCTCCAAGAGACCCAGTACTTC
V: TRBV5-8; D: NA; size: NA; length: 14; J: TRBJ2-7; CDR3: CASSLAGTVNEQYF; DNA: TGTGCCAGCAGCCTGGCGGGGACAGTCAACGAGCAGTACTTC
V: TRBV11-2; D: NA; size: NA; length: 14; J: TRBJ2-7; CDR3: CASSPSLESYEQYF; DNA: TGTGCCAGCAGCCCTAGCCTGGAGAGCTACGAGCAGTACTTC
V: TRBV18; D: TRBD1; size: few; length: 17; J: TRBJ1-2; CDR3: CASSPQGRQGLNYGYTF; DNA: TGTGCCAGCTCACCACAGGGGAGACAGGGCCTGAACTATGGCTACACCTTC
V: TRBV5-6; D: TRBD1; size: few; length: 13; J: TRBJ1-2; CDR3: CASTGGYNYGYTF; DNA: TGTGCCAGTACAGGGGGCTACAACTATGGCTACACCTTC
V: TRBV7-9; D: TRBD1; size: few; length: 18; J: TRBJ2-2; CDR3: CASSRNSGQSLNTGELFF; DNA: TGTGCCAGCAGCCGAAATTCGGGACAGTCCTTGAACACCGGGGAGCTGTTTTTT
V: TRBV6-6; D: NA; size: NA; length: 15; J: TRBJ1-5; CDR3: CASSPSGGRGQPQHF; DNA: TGTGCCAGCAGTCCCTCGGGGGGGAGGGGTCAGCCCCAGCATTTT
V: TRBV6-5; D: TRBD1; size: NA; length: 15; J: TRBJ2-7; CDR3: CASSYNTGTGYEQYF; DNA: TGTGCCAGCAGTTATAACACCGGGACAGGGTACGAGCAGTACTTC
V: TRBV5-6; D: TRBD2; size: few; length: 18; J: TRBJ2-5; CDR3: CASSPSGLAGAPQETQYF; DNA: TGTGCCAGCAGTCCCTCGGGACTAGCGGGGGCCCCACAAGAGACCCAGTACTTC
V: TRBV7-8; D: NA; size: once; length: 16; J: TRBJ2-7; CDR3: CASSLASSGGLYEQYF; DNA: TGTGCCAGCAGCTTAGCGTCGAGCGGAGGACTATACGAGCAGTACTTC
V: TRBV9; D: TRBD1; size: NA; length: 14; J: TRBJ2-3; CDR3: CASSVGTGTDTQYF; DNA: TGTGCCAGCAGCGTAGGGACAGGTACAGATACGCAGTATTTT
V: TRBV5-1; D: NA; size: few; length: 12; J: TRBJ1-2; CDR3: CASSLDGYGYTF; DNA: TGCGCCAGCAGCTTGGACGGTTATGGCTACACCTTC
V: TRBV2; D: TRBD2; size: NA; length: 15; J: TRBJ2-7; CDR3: CASRRSGGAGSEQYF; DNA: TGTGCCAGCAGGCGAAGCGGGGGGGCCGGATCCGAGCAGTACTTC
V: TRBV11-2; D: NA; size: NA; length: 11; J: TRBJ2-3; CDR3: CASSRGDTQYF; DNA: TGTGCCAGCAGCCGGGGAGATACGCAGTATTTT
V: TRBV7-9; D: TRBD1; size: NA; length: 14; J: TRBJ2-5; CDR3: CASSLTGGKETQYF; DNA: TGTGCCAGCAGCTTGACAGGGGGGAAAGAGACCCAGTACTTC
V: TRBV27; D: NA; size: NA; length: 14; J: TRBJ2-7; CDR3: CASSFQGMSDEQYF; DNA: TGTGCCAGCAGTTTTCAGGGGATGTCCGACGAGCAGTACTTC
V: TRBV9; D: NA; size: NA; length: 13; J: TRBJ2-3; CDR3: CASSATQKDTQYF; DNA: TGTGCCAGCAGCGCTACTCAAAAAGATACGCAGTATTTT
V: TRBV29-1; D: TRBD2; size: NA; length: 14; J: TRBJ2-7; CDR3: CSVEILAGGYEQYF; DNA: TGCAGCGTTGAGATTCTAGCGGGGGGTTACGAGCAGTACTTC
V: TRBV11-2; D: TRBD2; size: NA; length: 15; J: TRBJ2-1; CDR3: CASSLGGGAGNEQFF; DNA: TGTGCCAGCAGCTTAGGCGGGGGGGCGGGTAATGAGCAGTTCTTC
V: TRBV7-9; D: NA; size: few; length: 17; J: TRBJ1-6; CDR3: CASSLRVGVDYNSPLHF; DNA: TGTGCCAGCAGCTTACGAGTCGGAGTAGACTATAATTCACCCCTCCACTTT
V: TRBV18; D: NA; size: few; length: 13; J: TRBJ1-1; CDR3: CASSSQVRTEAFF; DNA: TGTGCCAGCTCATCTCAGGTTCGCACTGAAGCTTTCTTT
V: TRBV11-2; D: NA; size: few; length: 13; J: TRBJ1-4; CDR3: CASSPGVWEKLFF; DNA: TGTGCCAGCAGCCCCGGGGTTTGGGAAAAACTGTTTTTT
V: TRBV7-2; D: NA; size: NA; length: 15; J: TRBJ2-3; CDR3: CDSTSGVGVHVTQYF; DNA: TGTGACAGCACCTCAGGTGTAGGGGTGCACGTTACGCAGTATTTT
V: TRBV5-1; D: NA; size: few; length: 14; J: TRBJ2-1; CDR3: CASTPGLLYNEQFF; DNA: TGCGCCAGCACTCCGGGACTCCTGTACAATGAGCAGTTCTTC
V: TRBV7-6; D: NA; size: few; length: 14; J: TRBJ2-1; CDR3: CASSLGWRDNEQFF; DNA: TGTGCCAGCAGCTTAGGATGGAGGGACAATGAGCAGTTCTTC
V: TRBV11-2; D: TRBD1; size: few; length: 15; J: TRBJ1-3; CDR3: CASSVDRVTGNTIYF; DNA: TGTGCCAGCAGCGTAGACAGGGTGACTGGAAACACCATATATTTT
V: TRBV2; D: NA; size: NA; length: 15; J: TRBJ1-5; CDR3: CASRRNSGQYQPQHF; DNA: TGTGCCAGCAGGCGGAACAGCGGCCAGTATCAACCCCAGCATTTT
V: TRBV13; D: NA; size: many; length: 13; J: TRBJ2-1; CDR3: CASSLRFYNEQFF; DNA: TGTGCCAGCAGCTTACGGTTTTACAATGAGCAGTTCTTC
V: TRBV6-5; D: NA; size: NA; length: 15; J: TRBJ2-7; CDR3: CASSYSGTSGYEQYF; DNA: TGCGCCAGCAGTTACTCGGGGACTTCTGGCTACGAGCAGTACTTC
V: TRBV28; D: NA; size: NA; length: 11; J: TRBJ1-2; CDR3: CASSSFYGYTF; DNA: TGTGCCAGCAGTTCGTTTTATGGCTACACCTTC
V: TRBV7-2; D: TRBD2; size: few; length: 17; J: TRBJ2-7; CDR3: CASSLVKTSGGYYEQYF; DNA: TGTGCCAGCAGCTTAGTCAAGACTAGCGGGGGGTACTACGAGCAGTACTTC
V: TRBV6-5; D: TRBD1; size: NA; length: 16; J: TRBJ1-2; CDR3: CASSYPEDRVRYGYTF; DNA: TGTGCCAGCAGTTATCCCGAGGACAGGGTACGGTATGGCTACACCTTC
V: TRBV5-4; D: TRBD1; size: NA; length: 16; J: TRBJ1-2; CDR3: CASSLEVGRQGRGYTF; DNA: TGTGCCAGCAGCTTGGAGGTAGGGAGACAGGGTCGAGGCTACACCTTC